This record looks at one TCR beta chain sequence and its context. Its matching antigen is unknown. Germline CDR1 SGHRS, CDR2 YFSETQ. This CDR3 comprises 14 residues. Trimming stripped 0 bases from V and 4 bases from J, with 9 bases between. This record comes from a study of a mutant IDH1 vaccine in newly diagnosed glioma. Study-level background: Eight vaccinations went to patients in weeks 1, 3, 5, 7, 11, 15, 19, 23. Patients began vaccination 4-6 weeks after radiotherapy alone, or with temozolomide cycles.

The study, taken as a whole, reports: Vaccine-induced immune responses occurred in 93.3% of patients. Any relationship between pseudoprogression and changes in top peripheral T cell clonotypes seemed absent.

Time point reported: week 5, during vaccination. Each dose delivered 300 ug of mutant IDH1 20-mer peptide subcutaneously with imiquimod. TCRdb's table, derived via immunoSEQ multiplex PCR, lists solely in-frame clones and lacks some. The table lists 70,000 to 100,000 clones, roughly 90% of them singletons, with approximately 0.6% in the top ten. The sequence derives from a woman aged 45-65 years with glioma. The J gene is TRBJ2-3, the V gene TRBV5-1, with a possible D match to TRBD1 (5 bases). This material consisted of PBMCs, taken from a glioma patient whose treatment included an IDH1 peptide vaccine. The CDR3 spells CASSLATGADTQYF. In DNA, the CDR3 is TGCGCCAGCAGCTTGGCCACAGGAGCAGATACGCAGTATTTT.